These T cell receptor beta chains were read from a single sample in a study of OX40 agonist ivuxolimab in advanced cancers. Profiled with immunoSEQ multiplex PCR; TCRdb holds only in-frame clones, not every one. The sample contains about 94,000 clones, about 88% of which appear only once. The specimen comprised CD4+ or CD8+ T cells sorted from blood, sampled in a trial of the OX40 agonist ivuxolimab. The receptors stem from an adult with an advanced solid tumor such as melanoma, head and neck, liver or kidney cancer. Both conserved end residues are part of each CDR3. Each record gives: J gene, clone size, D gene, V gene, CDR3 DNA, CDR3 protein. D genes are given only for firm matches. Expanded clones get a size class; other rows say once, few or many, or leave the size out.

>TRBJ1-1|.|.|TRBV7-9
TGTGCCAGCAGCTCAAAAAGCCCGGGAACTGAAGCTTTCTTT
CASSSKSPGTEAFF
>TRBJ2-7|.|.|TRBV10-3
TGTGCCTCCACTGCGAGCTCCTACGAGCAGTACTTC
CASTASSYEQYF
>TRBJ2-1|.|.|TRBV11-1
TGTGCCAGCAGCCCTGGGGGACGGTGGGGGAGTAATGAGCAGTTCTTC
CASSPGGRWGSNEQFF
>TRBJ2-7|.|.|TRBV6-4
TGTGCCAGCAGTGAAGTCCACTGGGGCTCCCACGAGCAGTACTTC
CASSEVHWGSHEQYF
>TRBJ1-4|.|.|TRBV18
TGTGCCAGCTCACTGGGACTCAGTAATGAAAAACTGTTTTTT
CASSLGLSNEKLFF
>TRBJ1-2|.|.|TRBV20-1
TGCAGTGGCGCGGGCGGGGGCTACACCTTC
CSGAGGGYTF
>TRBJ1-6|.|TRBD1|TRBV6-1
TGTGCCAGCAGTGTAGTGACAGGGGGCAGTTACAATTCACCCCTCCACTTT
CASSVVTGGSYNSPLHF
>TRBJ2-2|.|.|TRBV19
TGTGCCAGTCATCAAACCGGGGAGCTGTTTTTT
CASHQTGELFF
>TRBJ2-4|.|.|TRBV9
TGTGCCAGCAGCTTCCGGGACGGATCGGAGATAGCCAAAAACATTCAGTACTTC
CASSFRDGSEIAKNIQYF
>TRBJ2-5|.|.|TRBV4-2
TGTGCCAGCAGCCAAGAGGGGGGCCCAGGTACAGAGACCCAGTACTTC
CASSQEGGPGTETQYF
>TRBJ2-2|.|TRBD2|TRBV7-8
TGTGCCAGCAGCGAGCAACTCGGGACTAGCGGGAACACCGGGGAGCTGTTTTTT
CASSEQLGTSGNTGELFF
>TRBJ2-7|.|TRBD2|TRBV5-8
TGTGCCAGCAGACGGGGAGCGGGGGACTCATACGAGCAGTACTTC
CASRRGAGDSYEQYF
>TRBJ1-1|.|TRBD1|TRBV7-9
TGTGCCAGCAGCTTAGGCGGAAACAGGGGGTATCGGAACACTGAAGCTTTCTTT
CASSLGGNRGYRNTEAFF
>TRBJ2-2|few|TRBD1|TRBV5-1
TGCGCCAGCAGCTCGACAGGGACGGGCACCGGGGAGCTGTTTTTT
CASSSTGTGTGELFF
>TRBJ1-3|.|TRBD1|TRBV5-1
TGCGCCAGCAGACCCAACGGGGACAGGGTGATAGACACCATATATTTT
CASRPNGDRVIDTIYF
>TRBJ1-3|.|.|TRBV19
TGTGCCAGTAGTATGGTGGACACGGCCTCTGGAAACACCATATATTTT
CASSMVDTASGNTIYF
>TRBJ1-5|.|TRBD1|TRBV5-4
TGTGCCAGCAGCTGGGGACAGAATCAGCCCCAGCATTTT
CASSWGQNQPQHF
>TRBJ1-1|.|.|TRBV7-2
TGTGCCAGCAGCTTAAGGGAGAACACTGAAGCTTTCTTT
CASSLRENTEAFF
>TRBJ2-1|.|TRBD2|TRBV5-5
TGTGCCAGCAGGATGGGGCTAGCGGGGGCTCCTAGCTCCTACAATGAGCAGTTCTTC
CASRMGLAGAPSSYNEQFF
>TRBJ1-2|.|.|TRBV4-3
TGCGCCAGCAGCCAGGAACAGAATTACTATGGCTACACCTTC
CASSQEQNYYGYTF
>TRBJ1-1|.|TRBD1|TRBV29-1
TGCAGCGTTAAGGACAGGGTGAACACTGAAGCTTTCTTT
CSVKDRVNTEAFF
>TRBJ2-7|.|.|TRBV5-4
TGTGCCAGCAGCTCTAGGCGAGAGCAGTACTTC
CASSSRREQYF
>TRBJ2-7|.|.|TRBV12-5
TGTGCTAGTGGCCCAGGGGACCTTCGGTACGAGCAGTACTTC
CASGPGDLRYEQYF
>TRBJ2-7|.|.|TRBV7-2
TGTGCCAGCAGCCCCAGACCGGGGGCCTACGAGCAGTACTTC
CASSPRPGAYEQYF
>TRBJ2-1|.|.|TRBV29-1
TGCAGCTTTGGCTCCTACAATGAGCAGTTCTTC
CSFGSYNEQFF
>TRBJ2-3|.|TRBD2|TRBV5-4
TGTGCCAGCAGTTCTCCGACTAGCGGGGGGGCAGATACGCAGTATTTT
CASSSPTSGGADTQYF
>TRBJ1-6|.|TRBD1|TRBV14
TGTGCCAGCAGCCGCCGACAGGGTATTAACGATTCACCCCTCCACTTT
CASSRRQGINDSPLHF
>TRBJ2-3|few|TRBD2|TRBV10-2
TGCGCCAGCAGTCTTAGCGGGGCCACAGATACGCAGTATTTT
CASSLSGATDTQYF
>TRBJ2-3|.|.|TRBV28
TGTGCCAGCAGTCAGAGGGGGGCGGGCACAGATACGCAGTATTTT
CASSQRGAGTDTQYF
>TRBJ2-3|.|TRBD2|TRBV27
TGTGCCAGCAGTTTAACCCGGGGACTAGCGGGCACAGATACGCAGTATTTT
CASSLTRGLAGTDTQYF
>TRBJ2-7|.|.|TRBV11-2
TGTGCCAGCAGCGTTAGACAGGGAGGCTACGAGCAGTACTTC
CASSVRQGGYEQYF
>TRBJ2-3|once|.|TRBV6-4
TGTGCCAGCAGTGACCAGGGTACAGATACGCAGTATTTT
CASSDQGTDTQYF
>TRBJ1-4|.|.|TRBV10-3
TGTGCCATCAGTGGGGGTTCAGAGACTAATGAAAAACTGTTTTTT
CAISGGSETNEKLFF